One and the same sample provided the 19 T cell receptor beta chains below, sequenced in a study of blood T cell repertoires in COVID-19. Generated by immunoSEQ multiplex PCR, the TCRdb table keeps only in-frame clones and is missing some. The profile covers about 160,000 clones, with roughly 84% appearing a single time and roughly 9.1% taken by the ten largest. Specimen: peripheral blood. Every receptor here comes from a woman of 80 years or more with active or convalescent COVID-19.

The gene calls are TRBV7-2 and TRBJ1-1; possible D gene TRBD1, 6 bases. V was shortened by 3 bases and J by 1 base, with 9 bases between the two germline ends. Germline V lookup: CDR1 SGHTA, CDR2 FQGNSA. The CDR3 spans 14 residues. The CDR3 DNA sequence: TGTGCCAGCAGCTTCAGACAGGCGAACACTGAAGCTTTCTTT. Residues: CASSFRQANTEAFF. The full variable domain, rest sourced from reference TRBV7-2 and TRBJ1-1, is GAGVSQSPSNKVTEKGKDVELRCDPISGHTALYWYRQSLGQGLEFLIYFQGNSAPDKSGLPSDRFSAERTGGSVSTLTIQRTQQEDSAVYLCASSFRQANTEAFFGQGTRLTVV.

The rearrangement joins TRBV4-2 to TRBJ2-3; 7 nucleotides line up with TRBD1. The CDR3 is 14 amino acids. Germline lookup yields CDR1 LGHNA and CDR2 YNFKEQ. J was trimmed by 5 bases and V by 4 bases; bases with no gene match: 6. The DNA of the CDR3 is TGTGCCAGCAGCCCCAGACAGGGTAAAGATACGCAGTATTTT. This translates into CASSPRQGKDTQYF.

The V gene is TRBV30, the J gene TRBJ1-6; 9 nucleotides line up with TRBD1. CDR1 GTSNPN and CDR2 SVGIG come from the germline V gene (reference sequence). V gave up 2 bases and J gave up 7 bases; unmatched junction bases: 6. The CDR3 is 15 residues long. CDR3 in amino acids: CAWSYRDRENSPLHF. In DNA form, the CDR3 reads TGTGCCTGGAGTTACCGGGACAGGGAAAATTCACCCCTCCACTTT.

This clone has only a few counts. This chain joins TRBV6-4 and TRBJ1-2; 10 nucleotides agree with TRBD1. The CDR3 contains 14 residues. Looked up from germline, CDR1 is MRHNA and CDR2 is SNTAGT. Germline trimming cut 6 bases from V and 3 bases from J; bases unmatched to any gene: 4. CDR3 in DNA: TGTGCCAGCAGACCGGGACAGGGGTACTATGGCTACACCTTC. The encoded protein is CASRPGQGYYGYTF.

The chain uses TRBV5-1 and TRBJ2-7, with D unclear. Germline lookup yields CDR1 SGHRS and CDR2 YFSETQ. The CDR3 runs 13 residues. V shed 0 bases and J shed 2 bases, with 6 bases lying between them. The CDR3 loop is CASSLALAYEQYF. The CDR3 nucleotides are TGCGCCAGCAGCTTGGCGCTAGCCTACGAGCAGTACTTC.

The chain uses TRBV13 and TRBJ2-4; TRBD1 might be the D (5 bases). The CDR3 loop spans 16 amino acids. Trimming shortened V by 2 bases and J by 0 bases, and 11 bases separated the two germline ends. Per germline, CDR1 PRHDT and CDR2 FYEKMQ (reference sequence). CDR3 sequence (DNA): TGTGCCAGCAGCTTAACAGGTCCACTAGCCAAAAACATTCAGTACTTC. It yields the protein CASSLTGPLAKNIQYF.

The gene calls are TRBV6-5 and TRBJ1-1; 7 positions match TRBD1. The V gene end was trimmed by 6 bases and the J gene end by 1 base; junction bases not matched to a gene: 5. CDR1 is MNHEY, CDR2 SVGAGI, per germline. The CDR3 consists of 14 residues. CDR3 region: CASRTGDRNTEAFF. CDR3 DNA: TGTGCCAGCAGAACAGGGGATCGGAACACTGAAGCTTTCTTT.

This clone was seen only once. This chain links TRBV10-3 with TRBJ2-1; perhaps TRBD2 as D (6 bases). Looked up from germline, CDR1 is ENHRY and CDR2 is SYGVKD. CDR3 length: 15 amino acids. V was pared by 7 bases and J by 4 bases, with 17 bases between. The chain's CDR3 is CAITPGAGPYNEQFF. CDR3 DNA sequence: TGTGCCATCACCCCGGGAGCGGGTCCTTACAATGAGCAGTTCTTC.

The V and J genes are TRBV19 and TRBJ2-4; 7 bases are shared with TRBD1. Germline V gives CDR1 LNHDA, CDR2 SQIVND (reference sequence). The CDR3 length is 16 residues. J gave up 0 bases and V 4 bases, and 6 bases lay outside the gene matches. For the CDR3, the DNA is TGTGCCAGTAGTACGACAGGGCCCATAGCCAAAAACATTCAGTACTTC. It translates to CASSTTGPIAKNIQYF.

J is TRBJ1-4 and V is TRBV7-6; D ambiguous. This CDR3 spans 15 amino acids. Germline CDR1 SGHVS, CDR2 FNYEAQ. V was trimmed by 6 bases and J by 0 bases, leaving 11 bases between them. The CDR3 spells CASSLTEATNEKLFF. For the CDR3, the DNA is TGTGCCAGCAGTCTTACGGAGGCAACTAATGAAAAACTGTTTTTT.

The genes are TRBV27 and TRBJ2-2, with a possible D match to TRBD2 (5 bases). The germline V and J ends were trimmed by 7 bases and 3 bases, with 15 bases remaining between them. The CDR3 has 15 amino acids. Germline CDR1 reads MNHEY; CDR2 reads SMNVEV (reference sequence). The CDR3 coding sequence is TGTGCCAGCAAGGAAAGGCAGGACTACACCGGGGAGCTGTTTTTT. Its translation is CASKERQDYTGELFF.

The rearrangement uses TRBV18 and TRBJ1-1, with 8 bases fitting TRBD1. J gave up 9 bases and V 3 bases, and 3 bases lay outside the gene matches. The CDR3 consists of 12 residues. CDR1 and CDR2 from the germline V gene are KGHSH and LQKENI. The CDR3 DNA reads as TGTGCCAGCTCACCGGACAGGGAAAAAGCTTTCTTT. This encodes CASSPDREKAFF.

This chain uses TRBV4-3 with TRBJ1-1; 7 nucleotides match TRBD1. The J segment lost 6 bases and the V segment lost 4 bases, leaving 5 bases of the junction unmatched. The germline V gene has CDR1 LGHNA and CDR2 YSLEER. This CDR3 comprises 13 residues. The CDR3 nucleotides are TGCGCCAGCAGCCGGACAGGACTCGCTGAAGCTTTCTTT. This sequence encodes CASSRTGLAEAFF.

The chain combines TRBV11-2 with TRBJ1-4, with D possibly being TRBD1 (6 bases). V was cut by 0 bases and J by 6 bases, with 17 bases left in between. This CDR3 has 17 amino acids. Germline V gene sequence: CDR1 SGHAT, CDR2 FQNNGV. In DNA, the CDR3 is TGTGCCAGCAGCTTAGACCGGACAGCTCGAGTGGATGAAAAACTGTTTTTT. Its protein product is CASSLDRTARVDEKLFF.

CDR3 loop: CASTSEQGNTIYF. The CDR3 DNA reads as TGCGCCAGCACCTCCGAACAGGGAAACACCATATATTTT. The chain uses TRBV5-1 and TRBJ1-3; D not certain. Germline V gene data show CDR1 as SGHRS and CDR2 as YFSETQ. With 6 bases removed from V and 4 bases from J, the gap between germline ends came to 11 bases. The CDR3 consists of 13 residues.

V gene TRBV19 combines with J gene TRBJ1-2, with D tentatively TRBD1 (6 bases). Trimming stripped 3 bases from V and 4 bases from J, with 12 bases between. The CDR3 length is 14 residues. Germline V lookup: CDR1 LNHDA, CDR2 SQIVND (reference sequence). Here the CDR3 DNA reads TGTGCCAGTAGTATGCAGGGGACGGGCTATGGCTACACCTTC. Its protein is CASSMQGTGYGYTF. Full variable domain (remainder filled in from reference TRBV19 and TRBJ1-2): DGGITQSPKYLFRKEGQNVTLSCEQNLNHDAMYWYRQDPGQGLRLIYYSQIVNDFQKGDIAEGYSVSREKKESFPLTVTSAQKNPTAFYLCASSMQGTGYGYTFGSGTRLTVV.

The CDR3 protein is CASSLNSNQPQHF. The CDR3 DNA follows: TGTGCCAGCAGCCTAAATAGCAATCAGCCCCAGCATTTT. The rearrangement links TRBV11-3 to TRBJ1-5; D not resolved. Trimming removed 5 bases from V and 0 bases from J, with 5 bases in between. The CDR3 is made up of 13 amino acids. CDR1 and CDR2 from the germline V gene are SGHNT and YENEEA. Complete variable domain (other parts from reference TRBV11-3 and TRBJ1-5): EAGVVQSPRYKIIEKKQPVAFWCNPISGHNTLYWYLQNLGQGPELLIRYENEEAVDDSQLPKDRFSAERLKGVDSTLKIQPAELGDSAVYLCASSLNSNQPQHFGDGTRLSIL.

The V and J genes are TRBV7-9 and TRBJ1-4; TRBD1 matches 7 bases. CDR1 and CDR2 from the germline V gene are SEHNR and FQNEAQ (reference sequence). Trimming at V came to 7 bases and at J to 3 bases, leaving 8 bases not matched to a gene. The CDR3 is made up of 15 amino acids. Written as DNA, the CDR3 is TGTGCCAGCACAGAGTCCGGGACAGCTAATGAAAAACTGTTTTTT. As protein: CASTESGTANEKLFF.

The chain combines TRBV6-1 with TRBJ1-4; D not resolved. CDR1 is MNHNS, CDR2 SASEGT, per germline. V lost 3 bases to trimming and J lost 15 bases, with 14 bases between them. This CDR3 has 12 amino acids. The CDR3 region is CASSDRRPGLFF. CDR3 in DNA: TGTGCCAGCAGTGATCGTAGGCCGGGGTTGTTTTTT.